The present T cell receptor (beta chain) was sequenced within a study of blood T cell repertoires in COVID-19. Study details: Nucleic acid was either cDNA or gDNA, and it came from T cells, B-cell-depleted T cells, or PBMCs.

Per the study methods: It was from reference gene primer amplification that nucleated cell counts were estimated. Data came from immunoSEQ multiplex PCR; TCRdb stores just in-frame clones and leaves some out. The V and J calls and clone size are taken from that table; D and trimming were inferred from the DNA. This repertoire shows 95,000 to 150,000 clones, 60% to 85% found once; its top ten account for roughly 2%. CDR3 length: 14 amino acids. The V gene's germline CDR1 is SGHNT and CDR2 YYREEE (reference sequence). Trimming removed 3 bases at V and 8 bases at J, with 12 bases between. This clone appeared a few times.

The sequencing input was peripheral blood. The TCR comes from a man aged 65-85 years with acute or convalescent COVID-19. This chain uses TRBV5-4 with TRBJ1-6, with a weak D call TRBD1 (5 bases). The CDR3: CASSSLQGDSPLHF. The CDR3 coding sequence is TGTGCCAGCAGCTCGCTCCAGGGCGATTCACCCCTCCACTTT.